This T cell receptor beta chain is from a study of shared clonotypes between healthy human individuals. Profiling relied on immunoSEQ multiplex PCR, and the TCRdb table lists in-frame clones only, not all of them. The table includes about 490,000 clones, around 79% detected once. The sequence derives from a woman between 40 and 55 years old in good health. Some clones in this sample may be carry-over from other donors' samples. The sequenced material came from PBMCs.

In nucleotides, the CDR3 is TGTGCCAGCAGCCCCCGGGGACCGTCGGAGACCCAGTACTTC. Translation: CASSPRGPSETQYF. The V call is TRBV7-3, the J call TRBJ2-5, with D perhaps assigned TRBD1 or TRBD2 (5 bases each). The CDR3 covers 14 residues. Germline CDR1 is SGHTA and CDR2 is FQGTGA. V lost 5 bases, J lost 5 bases, and 15 bases lay in between.